This T cell receptor beta chain was captured in a study of T cell clones after liver transplantation. Measured with immunoSEQ multiplex PCR; TCRdb has only the in-frame clones, and not every one. The sample holds about 9,200 clones, around 80% seen once. Trimming removed 5 bases from V and 8 bases from J; junction bases left unmatched: 11. CDR3 length equals 13 residues. Germline V gene lookup returns CDR1 SQVTM and CDR2 ANQGSEA. This sample comprised CD8+ T cells from blood, obtained at the 22-month timepoint. The receptor was isolated from a human patient who received a liver transplant. Some T cells may be the graft donor's. The chain combines TRBV29-1 with TRBJ1-2, with 7 positions matching TRBD1. The CDR3 sequence: CSVRRQGRGGYTF. Here the CDR3 DNA reads TGCAGCGTTCGGAGACAGGGACGGGGCGGCTACACCTTC. The full variable domain, with the rest looked up from reference TRBV29-1 and TRBJ1-2, is SAVISQKPSRDICQRGTSLTIQCQVDSQVTMMFWYRQQPGQSLTLIATANQGSEATYESGFVIDKFPISRPNLTFSTLTVSNMSPEDSSIYLCSVRRQGRGGYTFGSGTRLTVV.